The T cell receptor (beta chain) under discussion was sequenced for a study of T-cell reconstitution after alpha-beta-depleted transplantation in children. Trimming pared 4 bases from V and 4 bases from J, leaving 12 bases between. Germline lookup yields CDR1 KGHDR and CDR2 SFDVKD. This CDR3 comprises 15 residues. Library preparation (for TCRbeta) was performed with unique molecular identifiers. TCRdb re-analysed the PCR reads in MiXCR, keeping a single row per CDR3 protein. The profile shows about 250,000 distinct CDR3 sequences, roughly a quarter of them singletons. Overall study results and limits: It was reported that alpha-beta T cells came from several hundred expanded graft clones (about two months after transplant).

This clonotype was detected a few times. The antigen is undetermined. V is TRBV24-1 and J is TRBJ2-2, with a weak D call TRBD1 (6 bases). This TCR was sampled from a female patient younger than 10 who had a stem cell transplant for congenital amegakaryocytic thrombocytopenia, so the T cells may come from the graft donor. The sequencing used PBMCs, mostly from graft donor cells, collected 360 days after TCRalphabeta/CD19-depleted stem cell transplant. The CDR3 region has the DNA TGTGCCACCAGTGACGGCAGGGGAGTCACCGGGGAGCTGTTTTTT. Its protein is CATSDGRGVTGELFF.